This T cell receptor (beta chain) is drawn from a study of T cell responses to AZD1222 COVID-19 vaccine. Germline V gene data show CDR1 as SGHTA and CDR2 as FQGNSA. This CDR3 region has 16 residues. The junction had 2 bases not matched to a gene; V was cut back by 1 base and J by 4 bases. Clones were sequenced by immunoSEQ multiplex PCR, and TCRdb holds only the in-frame ones, with some missing. The sample contains over 120,000 clones, approximately 89% of which appear only once. The receptor's source is an adult who received the AZD1222 COVID-19 vaccine. The chain combines TRBV7-2 with TRBJ2-7; 15 bases are shared with TRBD2. Sample: peripheral blood, taken 28 days after the second AZD1222 dose. This chain's CDR3 is CASSLGGTSGRYEQYF. Here the CDR3 DNA reads TGTGCCAGCAGCTTAGGCGGGACTAGCGGGAGGTACGAGCAGTACTTC.